Following are 31 T cell receptor beta chains from one sample sequenced in a study of cytomegalovirus exposure and HLA in healthy donors. Measured with immunoSEQ multiplex PCR; TCRdb has only the in-frame clones, and not every one. The sample has 65,000 to 95,000 clones; approximately 93% are singletons. The sequenced material came from PBMCs. The receptors were gathered from a woman aged 25 to 39 in good health and CMV-seronegative.

The chain recombines TRBV7-9 with TRBJ2-2; maybe TRBD1 (6 bases). Germline V gives CDR1 SEHNR, CDR2 FQNEAQ (reference sequence). Trimming took off 3 bases at V and 2 bases at J, with 13 bases between the two ends. The CDR3 extends over 16 amino acids. The CDR3 coding sequence is TGTGCCAGCAGCTTTCGGACAGTGGGAAACACCGGGGAGCTGTTTTTT. This codes for CASSFRTVGNTGELFF.

The rearrangement uses TRBV5-1 and TRBJ1-2; 7 bases map to TRBD1. After removal of 0 bases from V and 6 bases from J, the junction contained 2 bases not matched to a gene. The CDR3 sequence is 13 residues long. Germline V gene lookup returns CDR1 SGHRS and CDR2 YFSETQ. The CDR3 is CASSLEGGHGYTF. DNA for the CDR3: TGCGCCAGCAGCTTGGAAGGGGGCCATGGCTACACCTTC.

In nucleotides, the CDR3 is TGTGCCAGCAGCTTAGCGCTACTAGCGGGTCCCACAGATACGCAGTATTTT. It is translated as CASSLALLAGPTDTQYF. V is TRBV7-2 and J is TRBJ2-3, with 9 bases identical to TRBD2. Trimming removed 0 bases from V and 2 bases from J; junction bases left unmatched: 6. Germline V gene sequence: CDR1 SGHTA, CDR2 FQGNSA. The CDR3 sequence is 17 residues long.

The chain employs TRBV28 and TRBJ2-1, with 14 bases matching TRBD2. Germline lookup yields CDR1 MDHEN and CDR2 SYDVKM. With V trimmed by 7 bases and J by 7 bases, 6 bases remained unmatched. CDR3 length: 15 amino acids. DNA for the CDR3: TGTGCCAGCACCTGGGGGACTAGCGGGAGTAATGAGCAGTTCTTC. Its protein product is CASTWGTSGSNEQFF.

V gene TRBV5-4 combines with J gene TRBJ2-2; TRBD1 matches at 8 bases. The CDR3 is 18 amino acids. With V trimmed by 1 base and J by 5 bases, 13 bases remained unmatched. Germline CDR1 and CDR2: SGHNT and YYREEE (reference sequence). The CDR3 reads CASSLNLRTGKLTGELFF. The CDR3, as DNA: TGTGCCAGCAGCTTGAATTTACGGACAGGGAAGTTAACCGGGGAGCTGTTTTTT.

This sequence joins TRBV21-1 and TRBJ2-5; whether TRBD2, the table's D call, matches the DNA was not checked. TRBV21-1 counts as a pseudogene. This CDR3 comprises 18 residues. The CDR3 DNA follows: TGTGCCAGCAGCAAAGAACCTAGCGGGAGAAGTTGTCAAGAGACCCAGTACTTC. Amino acids: CASSKEPSGRSCQETQYF.

The chain has TRBV28 and TRBJ1-2, with 9 bases fitting TRBD1. This CDR3 contains 16 residues. V shed 5 bases and J 2 bases; nucleotides not matched to a gene: 9. The V gene's germline CDR1 is MDHEN and CDR2 SYDVKM. The CDR3 coding sequence is TGTGCCAGCAGTCCTGGGACAGGGACCGCAAACTATGGCTACACCTTC. Its protein is CASSPGTGTANYGYTF.

The chain joins TRBV28 to TRBJ2-5; no clear D gene. The CDR3 contains 12 residues. Germline V CDR1 and CDR2: MDHEN, SYDVKM. Trimming cost V 5 bases and J 2 bases, with 6 bases left between them. The DNA for the CDR3 is TGTGCCAGCAGTCCCCCTCAAGAGACCCAGTACTTC. Translation gives CASSPPQETQYF.

This chain connects TRBV6-1 to TRBJ2-5; 7 nucleotides align to TRBD1. After removal of 4 bases from V and 5 bases from J, the junction contained 10 bases not matched to a gene. Germline values: CDR1 MNHNS, CDR2 SASEGT. This CDR3 spans 15 amino acids. The CDR3 DNA sequence: TGTGCCAGCAGTGTAAATACAGGGGTATCGGAGACCCAGTACTTC. This gives the protein CASSVNTGVSETQYF.

In regard to this clone: The junction does not match germline at one end; this may be a read error. CDR3 sequence (DNA): TGTGCCTGGAGTGTAGGGGGTGGGAAAAATTTTTTT. Translated, it gives CAWSVGGGKNFF. V usage is TRBV30 and J usage is TRBJ2-3; D may be TRBD1 (6 bases). Germline loops: CDR1 GTSNPN, CDR2 SVGIG (reference sequence). The CDR3 spans 12 residues. Filled out from reference TRBV30 and TRBJ2-3, the complete variable domain reads SQTIHQWPATLVQPVGSPLSLECTVEGTSNPNLYWYRQAAGRGLQLLFYSVGIGQISSEVPQNLSASRPQDRQFILSSKKLLLSDSGFYLCAWSVGGGKNFFGPGTRLTVL.

The chain joins TRBV19 to TRBJ2-4; possible D gene TRBD2, 5 bases. CDR3 size: 16 residues. The ends were cut back, 3 bases at V and 5 bases at J, with 17 bases in the middle. Germline V gene data show CDR1 as LNHDA and CDR2 as SQIVND (reference sequence). CDR3 nucleotides: TGTGCCAGTAGTATTAGGACTGCGCCCGGAGAAAACATTCAGTACTTC. As protein: CASSIRTAPGENIQYF.

This chain uses TRBV7-2 with TRBJ1-3; tentative D call: TRBD1 (6 bases). This CDR3 comprises 19 residues. With 4 bases removed from V and 0 bases from J, the gap between germline ends came to 22 bases. Germline CDR1 is SGHTA and CDR2 is FQGNSA. For the CDR3, the DNA is TGTGCCAGCAGCTCCCCGGGGGGTACAATACAGGGCTCTGGAAACACCATATATTTT. It codes for CASSSPGGTIQGSGNTIYF.

The genes are TRBV4-1 and TRBJ2-1; 9 bases agree with TRBD2. V dropped 0 bases and J dropped 4; count of bases not matched to a gene: 10. This CDR3 contains 18 residues. Germline loops: CDR1 MGHRA, CDR2 YSYEKL. CDR3 sequence reads: CASSQDMFRLAGYNEQFF. The CDR3 DNA is TGCGCCAGCAGCCAAGATATGTTTAGGCTAGCGGGGTACAATGAGCAGTTCTTC.

Worth noting for this clone: Different DNA sequences within this sample yield the same CDR3. This rearrangement joins TRBV28 to TRBJ1-5; D perhaps matches TRBD1 (6 bases). This CDR3 has 17 amino acids. CDR1 and CDR2 from the germline V gene are MDHEN and SYDVKM. V lost 4 bases and J 0 bases, leaving 16 bases between the germline ends. CDR3: CASSSTTGPYSNQPQHF. The DNA for the CDR3 is TGTGCCAGCAGTTCGACTACAGGGCCCTATAGCAATCAGCCCCAGCATTTT.

This chain links TRBV5-5 with TRBJ2-5, with TRBD2 matching over 10 bases. This CDR3 region has 17 residues. The V gene end was trimmed by 0 bases and the J gene end by 2 bases; junction bases not matched to a gene: 7. Germline lookup yields CDR1 SGHKS and CDR2 YYEKEE (reference sequence). CDR3 bases: TGTGCCAGCAGCTTGGCGGGACTAGCGTTCTATCAAGAGACCCAGTACTTC. Its protein product is CASSLAGLAFYQETQYF.

The CDR3 is CASSLKTGPNYGYTF. For the CDR3, the DNA is TGTGCCAGCAGTTTGAAGACAGGCCCTAACTATGGCTACACCTTC. The rearrangement uses TRBV27 and TRBJ1-2; possibly TRBD1 for D (6 bases). CDR3 length equals 15 residues. The V gene's germline CDR1 is MNHEY and CDR2 SMNVEV (reference sequence). V lost 3 bases and J lost 0, with 11 bases in between.

The genes are TRBV19 and TRBJ2-6; D uncertain. The CDR3 has 14 residues. The V gene lost 3 bases and the J gene lost 3 bases, with 6 bases spanning the gap. CDR1 LNHDA and CDR2 SQIVND come from the germline V gene (reference sequence). CDR3 sequence: CASSILFGANVLTF. For the CDR3, the DNA is TGTGCCAGTAGTATCCTCTTTGGGGCCAACGTCCTGACTTTC.

This clone appeared once. The genes are TRBV28 and TRBJ1-5, with D perhaps TRBD1 (5 bases). This CDR3 has 17 residues. V gave up 3 bases and J gave up 2 bases, with 17 bases separating them. Germline V gene sequence: CDR1 MDHEN, CDR2 SYDVKM. CDR3: CASSLFLMGEGNQPQHF. The DNA of the CDR3 is TGTGCCAGCAGTTTGTTTTTAATGGGGGAGGGCAATCAGCCCCAGCATTTT.

The genes are TRBV9 and TRBJ2-5; 9 bases line up with TRBD1. The length of the CDR3 is 14 residues. Trimming at V came to 1 base and at J to 5 bases, leaving 3 bases not matched to a gene. Germline V gene lookup returns CDR1 SGDLS and CDR2 YYNGEE. The CDR3 DNA follows: TGTGCCAGCAGCGTAACAGGGGGCTTGGAGACCCAGTACTTC. Protein product: CASSVTGGLETQYF.

The chain joins TRBV14 to TRBJ1-5; no definite D call. Germline CDR1 is SGHDN and CDR2 is FVKESK. V was shortened by 5 bases and J by 9 bases, with 17 bases between the two germline ends. The CDR3 spans 14 residues. The CDR3 spells CASSSTGEGGPQHF. The CDR3 nucleotides read TGTGCCAGCAGCTCGACCGGAGAGGGTGGGCCCCAGCATTTT.

The chain joins TRBV10-2 to TRBJ1-2; D uncertain. V lost 0 bases and J 5 bases, leaving 19 bases between the germline ends. The CDR3 sequence is 17 residues long. Per the germline V gene, CDR1 is WSHSY and CDR2 is SAAADI. CDR3 sequence: CASSESLFGQPTYGYTF. The CDR3 nucleotides read TGCGCCAGCAGTGAGTCGTTATTTGGGCAGCCCACATATGGCTACACCTTC.

The chain links TRBV19 to TRBJ2-5; TRBD1 matches at 7 bases. The CDR3 length is 16 residues. Germline lookup yields CDR1 LNHDA and CDR2 SQIVND (reference sequence). V shed 6 bases and J 0 bases; nucleotides not matched to a gene: 10. CDR3: CASRPTPQGDQETQYF. The CDR3 region has the DNA TGTGCCAGTAGACCCACCCCGCAGGGGGACCAAGAGACCCAGTACTTC.

The V gene is TRBV20-1, the J gene TRBJ2-7; unclear D gene. V was pared by 2 bases and J by 6 bases, with 8 bases between. The CDR3 is 11 residues long. The germline gives CDR1 DFQATT, CDR2 SNEGSKA (reference sequence). In DNA form, the CDR3 reads TGCAGTGCTAGATTCGGTCTCGAGCAGTACTTC. This encodes CSARFGLEQYF.

The V and J genes are TRBV6-1 and TRBJ1-5; D ambiguous. Trimming removed 4 bases at V and 5 bases at J, with 12 bases between. Germline CDR1 is MNHNS and CDR2 is SASEGT. The CDR3 has 14 residues. The CDR3 nucleotides are TGTGCCAGCAGTGGGTCGCCTACCGATCAGCCCCAGCATTTT. Protein sequence: CASSGSPTDQPQHF.

The gene calls are TRBV10-2 and TRBJ1-1; possibly TRBD1 for D (5 bases). CDR3 length equals 16 residues. Germline-derived CDR1 and CDR2 are WSHSY and SAAADI. The V and J ends lost 10 bases and 3 bases respectively, with 24 bases between them. The CDR3 spells CATLPPTETFDTEAFF. The CDR3 nucleotides read TGCGCCACGTTACCTCCGACAGAAACCTTCGACACTGAAGCTTTCTTT.

This rearrangement joins TRBV4-1 to TRBJ1-5; possibly TRBD1 for D (5 bases). The CDR3 is 19 amino acids. Germline V gene data show CDR1 as MGHRA and CDR2 as YSYEKL. The V and J ends lost 2 bases and 2 bases respectively, with 22 bases between them. CDR3 region: CASSQTWAGSTKGNQPQHF. As DNA, the CDR3 is TGCGCCAGCAGCCAAACATGGGCAGGGTCAACTAAGGGCAATCAGCCCCAGCATTTT.

This chain links TRBV27 with TRBJ2-7; 9 nucleotides line up with TRBD1. CDR3 size: 15 residues. Germline CDR1 MNHEY, CDR2 SMNVEV (reference sequence). The trim removed 2 bases at V and 5 bases at J, leaving 7 bases unmatched. Here the CDR3 reads CASSLAGTGNHEQYF. The CDR3 DNA sequence: TGTGCCAGCAGTTTAGCCGGGACAGGGAATCACGAGCAGTACTTC.

The rearrangement joins TRBV7-9 to TRBJ2-1, with 10 bases matching TRBD2. V shed 1 base and J 5 bases; nucleotides not matched to a gene: 14. CDR1 is SEHNR and CDR2 is FQNEAQ in the germline V gene (reference sequence). The CDR3 is made up of 19 amino acids. This CDR3 reads CASSLEKTSLAGVDNEQFF. The CDR3 DNA is TGTGCCAGCAGCTTAGAAAAAACGTCCCTAGCGGGAGTTGACAATGAGCAGTTCTTC.

CDR3 region: CASSEGQRAGELFF. The CDR3 DNA reads as TGTGCCAGCAGCGAGGGACAGCGGGCCGGGGAGCTGTTTTTT. The chain links TRBV7-8 to TRBJ2-2; D may be TRBD1 (7 bases). The CDR3 length is 14 residues. The germline V and J ends were trimmed by 5 bases and 6 bases, with 13 bases remaining between them. Germline V gives CDR1 SGHVS, CDR2 FQNEAQ. The variable domain in full, with the rest retrieved from reference TRBV7-8 and TRBJ2-2, is GAGVSQSPRYKVAKRGQDVALRCDPISGHVSLFWYQQALGQGPEFLTYFQNEAQLDKSGLPSDRFFAERPEGSVSTLKIQRTQQEDSAVYLCASSEGQRAGELFFGEGSRLTVL.

This rearrangement joins TRBV18 to TRBJ2-7; a possible D gene is TRBD2 (5 bases). This CDR3 is built from 13 residues. V was trimmed by 2 bases and J by 6 bases, leaving 11 bases between them. Germline V gene data show CDR1 as KGHSH and CDR2 as LQKENI. Written as DNA, the CDR3 is TGTGCCAGCTCACCAGACTACGGTCTCGAGCAGTACTTC. This translates into CASSPDYGLEQYF.

This chain links TRBV5-1 with TRBJ2-5, with D maybe TRBD2 (5 bases). The ends were cut back, 4 bases at V and 3 bases at J, with 22 bases in the middle. CDR3 length: 17 amino acids. Germline CDR1 and CDR2: SGHRS and YFSETQ. In DNA form, the CDR3 reads TGCGCCAGCAGCGCCCTCGTCCTTGGGCAGACTAAAGAGACCCAGTACTTC. Its translation is CASSALVLGQTKETQYF. The entire variable domain, with the rest obtained from reference TRBV5-1 and TRBJ2-5, is as follows: KAGVTQTPRYLIKTRGQQVTLSCSPISGHRSVSWYQQTPGQGLQFLFEYFSETQRNKGNFPGRFSGRQFSNSRSEMNVSTLELGDSALYLCASSALVLGQTKETQYFGPGTRLLVL.